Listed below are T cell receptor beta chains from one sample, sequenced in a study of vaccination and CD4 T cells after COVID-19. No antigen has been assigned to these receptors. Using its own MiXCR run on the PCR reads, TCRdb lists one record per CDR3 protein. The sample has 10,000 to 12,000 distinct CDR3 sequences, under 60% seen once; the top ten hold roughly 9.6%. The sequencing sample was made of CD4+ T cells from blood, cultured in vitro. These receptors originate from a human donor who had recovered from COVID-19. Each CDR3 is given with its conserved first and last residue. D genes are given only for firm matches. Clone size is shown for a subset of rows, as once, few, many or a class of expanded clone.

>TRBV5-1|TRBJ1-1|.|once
CASSLVGGGDTEAFF
TGCGCCAGCAGCCTGGTTGGTGGGGGCGATACTGAAGCTTTCTTT
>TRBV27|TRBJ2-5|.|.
CASSFNRLVETQYF
TGTGCCAGCAGTTTCAACCGACTAGTTGAGACCCAGTACTTC
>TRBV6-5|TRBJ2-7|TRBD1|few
CASSYSGQGDSYEQYF
TGTGCCAGCAGTTACTCGGGACAGGGGGACTCCTACGAGCAGTACTTC
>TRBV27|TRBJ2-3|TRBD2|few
CASRRDPGLSTDTQYF
TGTGCCAGCAGGCGAGACCCGGGACTAAGCACAGATACGCAGTATTTT
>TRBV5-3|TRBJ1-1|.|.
CARSPARDRNTEAFF
TGTGCCAGAAGCCCGGCCCGAGACAGGAACACTGAAGCTTTCTTT
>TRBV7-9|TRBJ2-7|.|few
CASGVGGKYEQYF
TGTGCCAGCGGCGTCGGGGGAAAGTACGAGCAGTACTTC
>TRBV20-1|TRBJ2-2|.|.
CSASGGAGGELFF
TGCAGTGCTAGTGGGGGCGCGGGCGGGGAGCTGTTTTTT
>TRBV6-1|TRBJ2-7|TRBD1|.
CASSRSPGQGSHEQYF
TGTGCCAGCAGTCGATCACCGGGACAGGGTTCCCACGAGCAGTACTTC
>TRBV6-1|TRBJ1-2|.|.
CASSGDRGYTF
TGTGCCAGCAGTGGCGACAGGGGCTACACCTTC
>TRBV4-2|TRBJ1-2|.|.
CASSQDKTDPYGYTF
TGTGCCAGCAGCCAAGATAAGACAGATCCTTATGGCTACACCTTC
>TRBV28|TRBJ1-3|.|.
CASGEGNTIYF
TGTGCCAGCGGGGAGGGAAACACCATATATTTT
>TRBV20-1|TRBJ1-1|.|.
CSAGFGVTNTEAFF
TGCAGTGCCGGTTTCGGGGTGACAAACACTGAAGCTTTCTTT
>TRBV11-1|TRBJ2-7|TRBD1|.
CASSLYVGTGSYEQYF
TGTGCCAGCAGCTTATATGTCGGGACAGGGAGTTACGAGCAGTACTTC
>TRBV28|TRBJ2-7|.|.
CASSGPRESYEQYF
TGTGCCAGCAGTGGGCCGAGGGAGTCCTACGAGCAGTACTTC
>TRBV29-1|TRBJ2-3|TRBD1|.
CSVEDPNRGDEDTQYF
TGCAGCGTTGAAGATCCTAACAGGGGGGATGAAGATACGCAGTATTTT
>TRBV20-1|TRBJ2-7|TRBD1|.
CSAAGGSDEQYF
TGCAGTGCTGCAGGGGGATCAGACGAGCAGTACTTC
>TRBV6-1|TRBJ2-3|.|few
CASSNREYTDTQYF
TGTGCCAGCAGCAACCGGGAGTACACAGATACGCAGTATTTT
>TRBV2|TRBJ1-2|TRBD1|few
CASSPGRGRTGYTF
TGTGCCAGCAGCCCGGGCAGGGGGCGAACGGGCTACACCTTC
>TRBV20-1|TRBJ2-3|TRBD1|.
CSAPRQGGRTDTQYF
TGCAGTGCTCCCCGACAGGGGGGGCGCACAGATACGCAGTATTTT
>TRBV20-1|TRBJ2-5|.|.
CSARSLAQGGETQYF
TGCAGTGCTAGGTCTTTAGCGCAAGGTGGAGAGACCCAGTACTTC
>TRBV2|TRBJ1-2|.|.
CASRAEEGYTF
TGTGCCAGCAGAGCGGAGGAAGGCTACACCTTC
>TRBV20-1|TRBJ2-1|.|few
CSARDNGPQTPRYNEQFF
TGCAGTGCTAGAGATAACGGACCCCAGACTCCGAGATACAATGAGCAGTTCTTC
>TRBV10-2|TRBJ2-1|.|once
CASSESSRPNNEQFF
TGCGCCAGCAGTGAGAGTTCGAGACCCAACAATGAGCAGTTCTTC
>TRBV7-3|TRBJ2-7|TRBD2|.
CASSLRSGSHEQYF
TGTGCCAGCAGCTTAAGGAGCGGGAGTCACGAGCAGTACTTC
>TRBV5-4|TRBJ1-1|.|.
CASSKTSADTEAFF
TGTGCCAGCAGCAAGACGTCAGCAGACACTGAAGCTTTCTTT
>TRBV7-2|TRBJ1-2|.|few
CASSLLNSGRGNYGYTF
TGTGCCAGCAGCTTACTCAACTCGGGGCGGGGTAACTATGGCTACACCTTC
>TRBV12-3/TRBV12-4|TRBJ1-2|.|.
CASSLQDYGYTF
TGTGCCAGCAGTTTACAGGACTATGGCTACACCTTC
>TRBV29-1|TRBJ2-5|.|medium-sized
CSADETQYF
TGCAGCGCTGATGAGACCCAGTACTTC
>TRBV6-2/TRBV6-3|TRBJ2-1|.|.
CASTQGTYNEQFF
TGTGCCAGCACACAGGGAACCTACAATGAGCAGTTCTTC
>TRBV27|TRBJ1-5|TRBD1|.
CASGTGTNQPQHF
TGTGCCAGCGGGACAGGGACAAATCAGCCCCAGCATTTT
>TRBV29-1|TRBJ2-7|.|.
CSVRLGGSYEQYF
TGCAGCGTGAGGTTGGGCGGATCCTACGAGCAGTACTTC
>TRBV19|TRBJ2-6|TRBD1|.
CAGGDRGSPGANVLTF
TGTGCCGGAGGGGACAGGGGTTCCCCTGGGGCCAACGTCCTGACTTTC
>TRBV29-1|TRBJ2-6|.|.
CSVEPASGANVLTF
TGCAGCGTTGAACCGGCCTCTGGGGCCAACGTCCTGACTTTC
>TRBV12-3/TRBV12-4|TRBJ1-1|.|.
CASSSMGGRYTEAFF
TGTGCCAGCAGTTCGATGGGGGGGCGGTACACTGAAGCTTTCTTT
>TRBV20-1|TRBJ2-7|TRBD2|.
CSASISAGGGGEQYF
TGCAGTGCTAGTATCTCAGCGGGAGGAGGGGGGGAGCAGTACTTC
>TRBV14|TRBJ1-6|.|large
CASSQSTAYNSPLHF
TGTGCCAGCAGCCAATCGACAGCTTATAATTCACCCCTCCACTTT
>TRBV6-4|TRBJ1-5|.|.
CASRGLGAYSNQPQHF
TGTGCCAGCAGGGGTTTGGGGGCATATAGCAATCAGCCCCAGCATTTT
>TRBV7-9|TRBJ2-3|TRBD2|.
CASSQSPGGGRGTDTQYF
TGTGCCAGCAGCCAGAGTCCCGGGGGAGGGAGGGGCACAGATACGCAGTATTTT
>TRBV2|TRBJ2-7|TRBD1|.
CASSEYRGYEQYF
TGTGCCAGCAGTGAATACAGGGGCTACGAGCAGTACTTC
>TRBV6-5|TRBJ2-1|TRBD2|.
CASSYSLAGLSYNEQFF
TGTGCCAGCAGTTACTCCCTAGCGGGTCTCTCCTACAATGAGCAGTTCTTC
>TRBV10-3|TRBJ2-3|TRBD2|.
CAYKRESGTDTQYF
TGTGCCTACAAGCGGGAGTCAGGCACAGATACGCAGTATTTT
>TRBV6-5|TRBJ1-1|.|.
CASSYGGTTEAFF
TGTGCCAGCAGTTACGGGGGGACAACTGAAGCTTTCTTT
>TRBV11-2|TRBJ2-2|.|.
CASSYNTGELFF
TGTGCCAGCAGCTACAACACCGGGGAGCTGTTTTTT
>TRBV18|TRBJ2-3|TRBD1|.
CASSPVPGQGLADTQYF
TGTGCCAGCTCACCGGTTCCGGGACAGGGGTTGGCAGATACGCAGTATTTT
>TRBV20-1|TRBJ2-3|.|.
CSASGSEGTDTQYF
TGCAGTGCTAGCGGGAGCGAGGGCACAGATACGCAGTATTTT
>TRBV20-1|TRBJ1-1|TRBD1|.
CSALTGEMNTEAFF
TGCAGTGCTCTAACAGGGGAGATGAACACTGAAGCTTTCTTT
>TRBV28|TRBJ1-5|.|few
CASRGAYSNQPQHF
TGTGCCAGCAGAGGGGCATATAGCAATCAGCCCCAGCATTTT
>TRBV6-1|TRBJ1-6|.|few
CASSDGTDNSPLHF
TGTGCCAGCAGTGACGGGACGGATAATTCACCCCTCCACTTT
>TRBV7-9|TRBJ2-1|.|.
CASSFSRTEQFF
TGTGCCAGCAGCTTCAGCCGGACTGAGCAGTTCTTC
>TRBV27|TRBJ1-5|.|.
CASSPYPGLHQPQHF
TGTGCCAGCAGTCCCTATCCGGGACTCCATCAGCCCCAGCATTTT
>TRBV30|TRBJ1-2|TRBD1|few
CAWVTGVAYGYTF
TGTGCCTGGGTAACAGGGGTCGCCTATGGCTACACCTTC
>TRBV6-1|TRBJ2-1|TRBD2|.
CASSDLAGISYNEQFF
TGTGCCAGCAGTGACCTAGCGGGAATCTCCTACAATGAGCAGTTCTTC
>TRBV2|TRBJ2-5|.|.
CASSELGQETQYF
TGTGCCAGCAGTGAACTCGGCCAAGAGACCCAGTACTTC
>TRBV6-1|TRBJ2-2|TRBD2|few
CASSYSGSGTGELFF
TGTGCCAGCAGCTATAGCGGGAGTGGCACCGGGGAGCTGTTTTTT
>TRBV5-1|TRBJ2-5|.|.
CASRGTEQETQYF
TGCGCCAGCAGGGGGACGGAGCAAGAGACCCAGTACTTC
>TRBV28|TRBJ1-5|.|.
CASKRGSVFNQPQHF
TGTGCCAGCAAGAGGGGATCGGTGTTCAATCAGCCCCAGCATTTT
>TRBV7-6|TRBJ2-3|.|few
CASSLLGSSSTDTQYF
TGTGCCAGCAGCTTGCTGGGCAGCTCTAGCACAGATACGCAGTATTTT
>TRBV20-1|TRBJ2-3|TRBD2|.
CSAQREGYTDTQYF
TGCAGTGCTCAGCGGGAGGGATACACAGATACGCAGTATTTT
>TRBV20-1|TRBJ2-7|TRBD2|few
CSASSGITYEQYF
TGCAGTGCATCTAGCGGGATTACCTACGAGCAGTACTTC
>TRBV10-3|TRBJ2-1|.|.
CAISESAATNEQFF
TGTGCCATCAGTGAGTCGGCAGCGACCAATGAGCAGTTCTTC